The 26 T cell receptor beta chains listed next were all sequenced from one sample in a study of T-cell memory formation after mild COVID-19. TCRdb recomputed calls from the 5' RACE reads with MiXCR, one row per CDR3 protein. Of some 450,000 distinct CDR3 sequences in the sample, over 15% were seen once. The sample comprised PBMCs or a T cell subset sorted from them (not recorded which). The receptors were sampled from an adult woman who had mild COVID-19 (a few samples of this study predate the infection). Cell type and time point are not known.

The genes are TRBV3-1 and TRBJ2-5; 11 bases agree with TRBD2. In germline, CDR1 is LGHDT, CDR2 YNNKEL (reference sequence). CDR3 length equals 15 residues. The V segment lost 6 bases and the J segment 4 bases; nucleotides outside the gene matches: 7. Written as DNA, the CDR3 is TGTGCCAGCAGAGTTAGCGGGGGGGCTTTAGAGACCCAGTACTTC. Its protein is CASRVSGGALETQYF.

This chain links TRBV20-1 with TRBJ2-1; 15 nucleotides align to TRBD2. Per germline, CDR1 DFQATT and CDR2 SNEGSKA (reference sequence). CDR3 length: 19 residues. With 3 bases clipped from V and 3 bases from J, the junction kept 12 bases outside the gene matches. CDR3 bases: TGCAGTGCTAGGTCAACAGGGACTAGCGGGGGGCCGAACTACAATGAGCAGTTCTTC. Amino acid sequence: CSARSTGTSGGPNYNEQFF.

This clonotype was seen only a few times. The chain combines TRBV6-5 with TRBJ2-7, with D uncertain. Germline values: CDR1 MNHEY, CDR2 SVGAGI. The V end was cut by 6 bases, the J end by 0 bases, with 12 bases between. This CDR3 has 14 amino acids. The CDR3 region has the DNA TGTGCCAGCAGCTTTGGATCGAGCTCCTACGAGCAGTACTTC. As protein: CASSFGSSSYEQYF.

This clonotype has a handful of counts. The chain combines TRBV5-1 with TRBJ1-5, with 8 bases fitting TRBD1. CDR3 length: 15 residues. CDR1 is SGHRS, CDR2 YFSETQ, per germline. The V and J ends lost 4 bases and 1 base, in that order; junction bases with no gene match: 4. The DNA for the CDR3 is TGCGCCAGCAGCCGGGGACAGGCGAGCAATCAGCCCCAGCATTTT. This codes for CASSRGQASNQPQHF.

The J gene is TRBJ2-7, the V gene TRBV30, with D possibly being TRBD1 (5 bases). From germline, CDR1 is GTSNPN and CDR2 SVGIG (reference sequence). The CDR3 extends over 14 amino acids. The V end lost 3 bases, the J end lost 6 bases, and 18 bases lay between the germline ends. CDR3 coding DNA: TGTGCCTGGAGAACAGGCCCGCTAGAGTCCGAGCAGTACTTC. It is translated as CAWRTGPLESEQYF.

The chain has TRBV7-8 and TRBJ2-3, with D perhaps matching TRBD1 (6 bases). V lost 5 bases to trimming and J lost 0 bases, with 12 bases between them. The CDR3 has 15 amino acids. Germline lookup yields CDR1 SGHVS and CDR2 FQNEAQ. The CDR3 nucleotides read TGTGCCAGCAGCCAGAGGACAGATAGCACAGATACGCAGTATTTT. It is translated as CASSQRTDSTDTQYF.

The chain couples TRBV19 to TRBJ2-6; a possible D gene is TRBD2 (5 bases). The CDR3 spans 16 residues. V was cut by 4 bases and J by 1 base, with 11 bases left in between. The germline CDR1 and CDR2 sequences are LNHDA and SQIVND (reference sequence). CDR3 protein: CASSNARGSGANVLTF. CDR3 sequence (DNA): TGTGCCAGTAGTAACGCTCGCGGGTCTGGGGCCAACGTCCTGACTTTC.

The chain links TRBV11-3 to TRBJ1-1; 7 bases match TRBD1. Germline V gives CDR1 SGHNT, CDR2 YENEEA. Trimming removed 9 bases from V and 4 bases from J; junction bases left unmatched: 8. CDR3 length: 13 residues. CDR3 sequence (DNA): TGTGCCAGTGGAAGGGGGCTAGGCACTGAAGCTTTCTTT. It codes for CASGRGLGTEAFF.

This clonotype was observed a few times. This chain links TRBV7-3 with TRBJ2-1; no reliable D call. The CDR3 covers 17 residues. Per germline, CDR1 SGHTA and CDR2 FQGTGA. The V gene lost 5 bases and the J gene lost 6 bases, with 23 bases spanning the gap. DNA of the CDR3: TGTGCCAGCAGCCGCCGTACCGATAAAAAACCGGGCAATGAGCAGTTCTTC. It specifies CASSRRTDKKPGNEQFF.

The V call is TRBV6-6, the J call TRBJ2-1; tentatively, D is TRBD1 or TRBD2 (6 bases each). The CDR3 length is 16 residues. CDR1 is MNHNY and CDR2 is SVGAGI in the germline V gene (reference sequence). V lost 4 bases to trimming and J lost 9 bases, with 22 bases between them. Written as DNA, the CDR3 is TGTGCCAGCAGTTTACAGGGAAGGACTCCCGGGGGTGAGCAGTTCTTC. The encoded protein is CASSLQGRTPGGEQFF.

This clonotype has more than one count but fewer than ten. The V call is TRBV6-5, the J call TRBJ1-2; D remains unclear. The CDR3 is 15 residues long. Germline CDR1 reads MNHEY; CDR2 reads SVGAGI. V dropped 6 bases and J dropped 4 bases, with 18 bases sitting between them. The CDR3 DNA reads as TGTGCCAGCAGATCCAGCAGACCTGGGAGCTATGGCTACACCTTC. Its translation: CASRSSRPGSYGYTF.

This chain uses TRBV6-5 with TRBJ1-1; TRBD1 matches 7 bases. With 2 bases clipped from V and 8 bases from J, the junction kept 5 bases outside the gene matches. This CDR3 spans 13 amino acids. Germline V gene sequence: CDR1 MNHEY, CDR2 SVGAGI. The CDR3 reads CASSYNRGIEAFF. In nucleotides, the CDR3 is TGTGCCAGCAGTTACAACAGGGGCATCGAAGCTTTCTTT.

The V call is TRBV20-1, the J call TRBJ2-1, with TRBD2 matching over 7 bases. This CDR3 has 15 residues. Germline CDR1 DFQATT, CDR2 SNEGSKA (reference sequence). The V segment lost 5 bases and the J segment 2 bases; nucleotides outside the gene matches: 9. The CDR3 reads CSAAAASGAYNEQFF. The CDR3, as DNA: TGCAGTGCTGCGGCCGCCAGCGGGGCCTACAATGAGCAGTTCTTC.

This clonotype was seen a handful of times. The chain employs TRBV2 and TRBJ1-2, with 8 nucleotides matching TRBD1. Germline loops: CDR1 SNHLY, CDR2 FYNNEI. The CDR3 covers 13 residues. With 5 bases clipped from V and 6 bases from J, the junction kept 5 bases outside the gene matches. The CDR3: CASSKGQGHGYTF. The CDR3 DNA sequence: TGTGCCAGCAGTAAAGGACAGGGACATGGCTACACCTTC.

The V and J genes are TRBV20-1 and TRBJ2-2, with unresolved D. Germline CDR1 and CDR2: DFQATT and SNEGSKA (reference sequence). The germline V and J ends were trimmed by 4 bases and 5 bases, with 11 bases remaining between them. CDR3 length equals 13 residues. The CDR3 region is CSANDASTGELFF. In DNA, the CDR3 is TGCAGTGCTAACGACGCGAGTACCGGGGAGCTGTTTTTT.

Only a few counts were recorded for this clonotype. This chain connects TRBV5-1 to TRBJ2-1; 7 bases match TRBD1. Germline-derived CDR1 and CDR2 are SGHRS and YFSETQ. This CDR3 region has 14 residues. Losses at the gene ends were 4 bases for V and 5 bases for J; bases not matched to a gene: 6. The CDR3 loop is CASSIGQANNEQFF. The CDR3 nucleotides read TGCGCCAGCAGCATAGGACAGGCAAACAATGAGCAGTTCTTC.

This clonotype showed up just a few times. The chain combines TRBV5-6 with TRBJ2-5; TRBD1 or TRBD2 may be the D gene (5 bases each). The CDR3 loop spans 15 amino acids. Germline CDR1 SGHDT, CDR2 YYEEEE. Trimming stripped 1 base from V and 0 bases from J, with 10 bases between. The CDR3 region has the DNA TGTGCCAGCAGCTTGACCCCGGGACACCAAGAGACCCAGTACTTC. Translating gives CASSLTPGHQETQYF. The whole variable domain, filled in from reference TRBV5-6 and TRBJ2-5, reads DAGVTQSPTHLIKTRGQQVTLRCSPKSGHDTVSWYQQALGQGPQFIFQYYEEEERQRGNFPDRFSGHQFPNYSSELNVNALLLGDSALYLCASSLTPGHQETQYFGPGTRLLVL.

In its sample, this clonotype was seen a few times. This sequence joins TRBV9 and TRBJ2-3; D is perhaps TRBD2 (6 bases). The V end lost 0 bases, the J end lost 2 bases, and 13 bases lay between the germline ends. The CDR3 loop spans 16 amino acids. Per germline, CDR1 SGDLS and CDR2 YYNGEE. The CDR3 nucleotides read TGTGCCAGCAGCGTAGAGGTCGGGACTTACACAGATACGCAGTATTTT. As protein: CASSVEVGTYTDTQYF.

The V gene is TRBV6-4, the J gene TRBJ2-1, with 8 bases that match TRBD1. This CDR3 region has 12 residues. Germline V CDR1 and CDR2: MRHNA, SNTAGT. The V gene end was trimmed by 6 bases and the J gene end by 11 bases; junction bases not matched to a gene: 6. The CDR3 DNA sequence: TGTGCCAGCAGCCCCGACAGGGGTAAGCAGTTCTTC. Its protein is CASSPDRGKQFF.

This chain uses TRBV5-6 with TRBJ1-2; no clear D. Germline lookup yields CDR1 SGHDT and CDR2 YYEEEE. Trimming shortened V by 0 bases and J by 4 bases, and 10 bases separated the two germline ends. This CDR3 region has 14 residues. The CDR3 is CASSLDDGSYGYTF. CDR3 bases: TGTGCCAGCAGCTTGGACGACGGTAGCTATGGCTACACCTTC.

The chain couples TRBV6-5 to TRBJ2-3; 8 bases are a match to TRBD2. The junction had 6 bases not matched to a gene; V was cut back by 8 bases and J by 5 bases. The CDR3 is 13 residues long. Germline CDR1 MNHEY, CDR2 SVGAGI. The chain's CDR3 is CASAQREIDTQYF. As DNA, the CDR3 is TGTGCCAGCGCCCAGCGGGAGATAGATACGCAGTATTTT.

This clonotype was counted ten times or more. This chain joins TRBV18 and TRBJ2-7; 9 positions match TRBD1. CDR1 is KGHSH and CDR2 is LQKENI in the germline V gene. The V segment lost 6 bases and the J segment 2 bases; nucleotides outside the gene matches: 5. CDR3 size: 14 residues. CDR3 sequence (DNA): TGTGCCAGCTCTGGGGGACAGGGACCCTACGAGCAGTACTTC. Translation gives CASSGGQGPYEQYF.

The genes are TRBV5-5 and TRBJ1-5, with 7 positions matching TRBD1. The ends lost 3 bases at V and 7 bases at J; junction bases unmatched: 4. CDR3 length: 13 amino acids. CDR1 and CDR2 from the germline V gene are SGHKS and YYEKEE (reference sequence). The CDR3 DNA is TGTGCCAGCAGCTCTACACAGGGGCAGCCCCAGCATTTT. Translating it yields CASSSTQGQPQHF.

This clonotype occurred a few times. CDR3 sequence (DNA): TGTGCCAGCAGTTTGGTAAGGGGAGAAGGGACAGCCTCACCCCGCTCTGGGGCCAACGTCCTGACTTTC. Residues: CASSLVRGEGTASPRSGANVLTF. The chain is built from TRBV12-3 or TRBV12-4 and TRBJ2-6; 7 bases match TRBD1. The V and J ends lost 3 bases and 0 bases, in that order; junction bases with no gene match: 23. The CDR3 loop spans 23 amino acids.

This clonotype was counted many times. Written as DNA, the CDR3 is TGTGCCAGCTCCCGACAGGGGGCGGACTATGGCTACACCTTC. The encoded protein is CASSRQGADYGYTF. The gene calls are TRBV6-2 or TRBV6-3 and TRBJ1-2, with 10 bases aligning to TRBD1. CDR1 and CDR2 from the germline V gene are MNHEY and SVGEGT. The CDR3 runs to 14 residues. J lost 3 bases, V lost 8 bases, and 6 bases had no gene match.

This clonotype was seen repeatedly, ten times or more. This sequence joins TRBV12-3 or TRBV12-4 and TRBJ2-1; 12 bases map to TRBD2. The CDR3 has 16 residues. J lost 6 bases, V lost 6 bases, and 9 bases had no gene match. The CDR3 region is CASRPTSGGRSNEQFF. CDR3 DNA sequence: TGTGCCAGCAGACCGACTAGCGGGGGCCGAAGCAATGAGCAGTTCTTC.